The 27 T cell receptor beta chains in this list originate from one sample, sequenced in a study of blood T cell repertoires in COVID-19. Sequencing was performed with immunoSEQ multiplex PCR; in TCRdb, only in-frame clones are kept and a portion is missing. The data show tens of thousands of clones, 80% to 90% seen once. Sequencing input: peripheral blood. The receptors originated from a man between 40 and 49 years old with acute or convalescent COVID-19.

J is TRBJ2-2 and V is TRBV4-2, with a weak D call TRBD1 (6 bases). V lost 0 bases, J lost 7 bases, and 15 bases lay in between. Germline V gene sequence: CDR1 LGHNA, CDR2 YNFKEQ. The length of the CDR3 is 16 residues. The CDR3 nucleotides are TGTGCCAGCAGCCAAGAAGGACAGTATGTGGGCGGGGAGCTGTTTTTT. As protein: CASSQEGQYVGGELFF.

CDR3: CASSLGHTGTQYF. In DNA form, the CDR3 reads TGCGCCAGCAGCTTGGGTCACACGGGTACGCAGTATTTT. The genes are TRBV5-1 and TRBJ2-3, with unresolved D. This CDR3 is 13 amino acids long. CDR1 and CDR2 (germline): SGHRS, YFSETQ. Trimming removed 0 bases at V and 8 bases at J, with 10 bases between.

The gene calls are TRBV7-9 and TRBJ1-4, with 7 bases aligning to TRBD1. J gave up 8 bases and V 1 base, and 7 bases lay outside the gene matches. This CDR3 is 15 amino acids long. CDR1 SEHNR and CDR2 FQNEAQ come from the germline V gene (reference sequence). In DNA form, the CDR3 reads TGTGCCAGCAGCTTAGGAGACAGGGAATACGAAAAACTGTTTTTT. Translating gives CASSLGDREYEKLFF. Filled out from reference TRBV7-9 and TRBJ1-4, the complete variable domain reads DTGVSQNPRHKITKRGQNVTFRCDPISEHNRLYWYRQTLGQGPEFLTYFQNEAQLEKSRLLSDRFSAERPKGSFSTLEIQRTEQGDSAMYLCASSLGDREYEKLFFGSGTQLSVL.

J is TRBJ1-4 and V is TRBV3-1 (or the pseudogene TRBV3-2); D not resolved. This CDR3 contains 14 residues. Germline V gene data show CDR1 as LGHDT and CDR2 as YNNKEL (reference sequence). CDR3 residues: CATSMDPRDEKLFF. The CDR3 region has the DNA TGTGCGACGTCCATGGACCCGAGGGATGAAAAACTGTTTTTT.

This clone appeared a few times. This sequence joins TRBV27 and TRBJ1-5; no clear D gene. CDR1 is MNHEY and CDR2 is SMNVEV in the germline V gene (reference sequence). The length of the CDR3 is 14 residues. V was clipped by 11 bases and J by 2 bases, with 16 bases between them. The CDR3 region has the DNA TGTGCCTCCTCTCGGAGGGATGGCAATCAGCCCCAGCATTTT. Translating gives CASSRRDGNQPQHF.

The chain has TRBV7-2 and TRBJ2-5; D call uncertain. The CDR3 totals 15 residues. Germline V CDR1 and CDR2: SGHTA, FQGNSA. The V and J ends lost 5 bases and 5 bases respectively, with 18 bases between them. CDR3 sequence: CASSPNSLAAETQYF. For the CDR3, the DNA is TGTGCCAGCAGCCCCAACTCTCTGGCGGCGGAGACCCAGTACTTC.

The V gene is TRBV5-5, the J gene TRBJ2-7, with TRBD2 matching 7 bases. Germline CDR1 reads SGHKS; CDR2 reads YYEKEE (reference sequence). V lost 7 bases to trimming and J lost 3 bases; unmatched junction nucleotides: 7. The CDR3 has 13 residues. Here the CDR3 DNA reads TGTGCCAGCCGCCCGGGGGGAAGCTACGAGCAGTACTTC. Encoded protein: CASRPGGSYEQYF.

This clone was picked up a small number of times. This chain connects TRBV6-5 to TRBJ1-6, with D perhaps TRBD1 (5 bases). With 7 bases removed from V and 9 bases from J, the gap between germline ends came to 10 bases. CDR3 length: 12 amino acids. Germline V gives CDR1 MNHEY, CDR2 SVGAGI. CDR3 protein: CASTNQGSPLHF. DNA of the CDR3: TGTGCCAGCACCAATCAGGGTTCACCCCTCCACTTT.

The chain couples TRBV7-2 to TRBJ1-4; D remains unclear. V lost 3 bases, J lost 8 bases, and 13 bases lay in between. The CDR3 spans 14 residues. From germline, CDR1 is SGHTA and CDR2 FQGNSA. CDR3 loop: CASSFRAGEEKLFF. CDR3 DNA sequence: TGTGCCAGCAGCTTTCGGGCGGGTGAAGAAAAACTGTTTTTT.

V is TRBV6-6 and J is TRBJ2-1, with TRBD2 matching 13 bases. The length of the CDR3 is 18 residues. Losses at the gene ends were 5 bases for V and 0 bases for J; bases not matched to a gene: 7. Germline CDR1 is MNHNY and CDR2 is SVGAGI (reference sequence). In DNA, the CDR3 is TGTGCCAGCAGTCGGACTAGCGGGGGTTTCAGCTCCTACAATGAGCAGTTCTTC. Amino acids: CASSRTSGGFSSYNEQFF.

This chain uses TRBV19 with TRBJ1-1; D might be TRBD1 (6 bases). The CDR3 has 13 amino acids. V was pared by 4 bases and J by 0 bases, with 6 bases between. CDR1 and CDR2 (germline): LNHDA, SQIVND (reference sequence). The CDR3 sequence: CASSNRVNTEAFF. CDR3 DNA: TGTGCCAGTAGTAACAGGGTGAACACTGAAGCTTTCTTT.

The chain combines TRBV5-1 with TRBJ2-7; the D gene is possibly TRBD1 (7 bases). Germline V lookup: CDR1 SGHRS, CDR2 YFSETQ. V was shortened by 3 bases and J by 5 bases, with 15 bases between the two germline ends. The CDR3 sequence is 14 residues long. CDR3 in amino acids: CASSWGDSRDEQYF. Written as DNA, the CDR3 is TGCGCCAGCAGCTGGGGGGACAGCCGAGACGAGCAGTACTTC.

The chain carries TRBV19 and TRBJ1-6; D not resolved. This CDR3 spans 16 amino acids. Trimming removed 0 bases from V and 10 bases from J, with 16 bases in between. CDR1 and CDR2 (germline): LNHDA, SQIVND (reference sequence). DNA of the CDR3: TGTGCCAGTAGTATAGATCGAGAGACGACGGGATCACCCCTCCACTTT. The encoded protein is CASSIDRETTGSPLHF. Drawing the rest from reference TRBV19 and TRBJ1-6, the complete variable domain is DGGITQSPKYLFRKEGQNVTLSCEQNLNHDAMYWYRQDPGQGLRLIYYSQIVNDFQKGDIAEGYSVSREKKESFPLTVTSAQKNPTAFYLCASSIDRETTGSPLHFGNGTRLTVT.

The genes are TRBV19 and TRBJ1-1; 7 bases are a match to TRBD1. This CDR3 spans 14 amino acids. The V segment lost 5 bases and the J segment 1 base; nucleotides outside the gene matches: 4. Per the germline V gene, CDR1 is LNHDA and CDR2 is SQIVND (reference sequence). The CDR3, as DNA: TGTGCCAGTAGTGCCCGACAGGGGAACACTGAAGCTTTCTTT. This sequence encodes CASSARQGNTEAFF.

The chain combines TRBV30 with TRBJ1-4, with 7 bases identical to TRBD1. Per the germline V gene, CDR1 is GTSNPN and CDR2 is SVGIG (reference sequence). The CDR3 runs to 14 residues. Trimming cost V 5 bases and J 7 bases; bases outside gene matches: 10. CDR3 DNA sequence: TGTGCCTGGTCCCCAGGGGGGCTAGGTGAAAAACTGTTTTTT. It yields the protein CAWSPGGLGEKLFF.

Comment on this clone: One junction end disagrees with the germline gene, perhaps due to a read error. This sequence joins TRBV7-7 and TRBJ2-7; 8 positions agree with TRBD1. The V gene's germline CDR1 is SSHAT and CDR2 FNYEAQ (reference sequence). The CDR3 sequence is 15 residues long. Here the CDR3 reads CASSPGTGDTYEQYF. CDR3 in DNA: TGTGCTAGCAGCCCCGGGACAGGAGACACCTACGAGCAGTACTTC.

Here the CDR3 reads CASNRGQTRNQPQHF. The CDR3 coding sequence is TGTGCCAGCAACCGAGGACAGACGAGGAATCAGCCCCAGCATTTT. The gene calls are TRBV6-5 and TRBJ1-5; D is perhaps TRBD1 (6 bases). Per germline, CDR1 MNHEY and CDR2 SVGAGI. The CDR3 has 15 amino acids. V lost 7 bases to trimming and J lost 4 bases, with 17 bases between them.

V and J are TRBV29-1 and TRBJ1-3; a weak D match, TRBD1 (5 bases). Per germline, CDR1 SQVTM and CDR2 ANQGSEA. V was shortened by 4 bases and J by 6 bases, with 13 bases between the two germline ends. CDR3 length equals 13 residues. The CDR3 sequence is CSVVGVESNTIYF. The DNA of the CDR3 is TGCAGCGTTGTAGGGGTTGAGTCAAACACCATATATTTT.

The chain combines TRBV5-1 with TRBJ1-1; the D gene is possibly TRBD1 (6 bases). V shed 1 base and J shed 0 bases, with 19 bases lying between them. Germline V gene sequence: CDR1 SGHRS, CDR2 YFSETQ. CDR3 length: 18 amino acids. In nucleotides, the CDR3 is TGCGCCAGCAGCTTGTCGAGAAGTCAGACAGGTTTGAACACTGAAGCTTTCTTT. Residues: CASSLSRSQTGLNTEAFF.

The gene calls are TRBV9 and TRBJ1-6; D might be TRBD1 (6 bases). CDR3 length: 14 amino acids. Germline CDR1 and CDR2: SGDLS and YYNGEE. Trimming stripped 2 bases from V and 7 bases from J, with 10 bases between. CDR3 residues: CASSVSGENSPLHF. The CDR3 DNA follows: TGTGCCAGCAGCGTCTCAGGGGAGAATTCACCCCTCCACTTT.

This clone was recorded many times. This sample also contains other DNA sequences that code for the same CDR3. The V and J genes are TRBV5-1 and TRBJ2-7, with TRBD2 identical over 8 bases. In germline, CDR1 is SGHRS, CDR2 YFSETQ. V was pared by 2 bases and J by 3 bases, with 1 base of the junction left unmatched. The CDR3 contains 13 residues. The CDR3: CASSLRGGYEQYF. In DNA form, the CDR3 reads TGCGCCAGCAGCTTACGGGGGGGCTACGAGCAGTACTTC.

Concerning this clone: Other DNA sequences in the same sample also yield this CDR3. The chain couples TRBV25-1 to TRBJ1-5; unclear D gene. Germline V CDR1 and CDR2: MGHDK, SYGVNS. V lost 3 bases and J 4 bases, leaving 7 bases between the germline ends. The CDR3 has 13 residues. CDR3 in DNA: TGTGCCAGCAGTGACAGGAATAATCAGCCCCAGCATTTT. Translating gives CASSDRNNQPQHF.

The chain links TRBV5-1 to TRBJ2-1; tentative D call: TRBD2 (5 bases). The CDR3 is 14 amino acids. Germline CDR1 reads SGHRS; CDR2 reads YFSETQ. Trimming left V 6 bases short and J 4 bases short, with 14 bases between. The chain's CDR3 is CASKRSEGYNEQFF. DNA for the CDR3: TGCGCCAGCAAGAGGTCAGAGGGATACAATGAGCAGTTCTTC.

This clone has only one observation. This sequence joins TRBV7-6 and TRBJ2-2, with 9 positions matching TRBD1. This CDR3 region has 16 residues. CDR1 is SGHVS, CDR2 FNYEAQ, per germline. Trimming took 2 bases from V and 4 from J; bases not matched to a gene: 5. The DNA for the CDR3 is TGTGCCAGCAGCTTAATACAGGGGGCCGGCACCGGGGAGCTGTTTTTT. Amino acid sequence: CASSLIQGAGTGELFF.

The chain carries TRBV7-2 and TRBJ2-7, with a weak D call TRBD2 (5 bases). The CDR3 runs 12 residues. V was shortened by 6 bases and J by 1 base, with 7 bases between the two germline ends. Per the germline V gene, CDR1 is SGHTA and CDR2 is FQGNSA. The CDR3 here is CASSRGSYEQYF. The CDR3 coding sequence is TGTGCCAGCAGTAGAGGGTCCTACGAGCAGTACTTC.

In this sample, this clone turned up a few times. The V and J genes are TRBV4-1 and TRBJ1-1; no definite D call. The CDR3 is 15 amino acids. The V and J ends lost 1 base and 2 bases respectively, with 11 bases between them. From germline, CDR1 is MGHRA and CDR2 YSYEKL. CDR3 sequence: CASSQVAGSNTEAFF. In DNA, the CDR3 is TGCGCCAGCAGCCAAGTGGCAGGCTCAAACACTGAAGCTTTCTTT.

V is TRBV5-1 and J is TRBJ2-3, with TRBD2 matching over 8 bases. In germline, CDR1 is SGHRS, CDR2 YFSETQ. This CDR3 has 15 residues. V gave up 3 bases and J gave up 2 bases; unmatched junction bases: 5. CDR3 protein: CASSSGGEHTDTQYF. The CDR3 region has the DNA TGCGCCAGCAGCTCGGGAGGGGAACACACAGATACGCAGTATTTT. The full variable domain, in which reference TRBV5-1 and TRBJ2-3 provide the parts outside the CDR3, is KAGVTQTPRYLIKTRGQQVTLSCSPISGHRSVSWYQQTPGQGLQFLFEYFSETQRNKGNFPGRFSGRQFSNSRSEMNVSTLELGDSALYLCASSSGGEHTDTQYFGPGTRLTVL.